Listed below are T cell receptor beta chains from one sample, sequenced in a study of blood T cell repertoires in COVID-19. The assay was immunoSEQ multiplex PCR, and TCRdb's table has in-frame clones only and misses some. The data contain about 230,000 clones, roughly 88% of them singletons. The sequenced sample was PBMCs or T cells enriched from blood (not recorded which). The source of these receptors is a woman between 25 and 40 years old who had been exposed to COVID-19. The CDR3 runs from the conserved cysteine through the conserved F or W. The order of the fields is V gene, clone size, D gene, J gene, CDR3 protein, CDR3 DNA. D genes are given only for firm matches. Clone size is shown for a subset of rows, as once, few, many or a class of expanded clone.

TRBV10-1,.,TRBD2,TRBJ2-3,CASTYSGFSGRVTDTQYF,TGCGCCAGCACGTACTCCGGCTTTAGCGGGAGGGTGACAGATACGCAGTATTTT
TRBV6-1,.,.,TRBJ1-1,CASSERGVGLAEAFF,TGTGCCAGCAGTGAACGGGGTGTGGGGTTGGCTGAAGCTTTCTTT
TRBV30,.,TRBD1,TRBJ1-1,CAWSVRTGVNTEAFF,TGTGCCTGGAGTGTACGGACAGGAGTGAACACTGAAGCTTTCTTT
TRBV5-1,.,.,TRBJ2-3,CASSLQSTDTQYF,TGCGCCAGCAGCTTACAGAGCACAGATACGCAGTATTTT
TRBV10-3,once,.,TRBJ1-1,CAITGPGGRAFF,TGTGCCATCACAGGACCGGGGGGAAGAGCTTTCTTT
TRBV20-1,.,.,TRBJ2-7,CSASFAGLTYEQYF,TGCAGTGCTAGTTTCGCGGGCCTGACCTACGAGCAGTACTTC
TRBV7-3,.,.,TRBJ2-7,CASSLIGGGLSEQYF,TGTGCCAGCAGCTTAATTGGAGGGGGCTTAAGCGAGCAGTACTTC
TRBV19,.,TRBD1,TRBJ1-6,CASSDPRDRNNSPLHF,TGTGCCAGTAGCGACCCACGGGACAGGAATAATTCACCCCTCCACTTT
TRBV5-1,.,.,TRBJ1-1,CASSLVRGKVWADTEAFF,TGCGCCAGCAGCTTGGTTCGGGGAAAAGTGTGGGCGGACACTGAAGCTTTCTTT
TRBV9,.,.,TRBJ1-3,CASSPEPTVFSGNTIYF,TGTGCCAGCAGCCCAGAACCGACAGTCTTCTCTGGAAACACCATATATTTT
TRBV2,.,TRBD1,TRBJ1-5,CASSVWDRGNQPQHF,TGTGCCAGCAGTGTTTGGGACAGGGGCAATCAGCCCCAGCATTTT
TRBV19,.,TRBD1,TRBJ1-2,CASSMGTGGEITYGYTF,TGTGCCAGTAGTATGGGGACAGGGGGCGAGATAACCTATGGCTACACCTTC
TRBV7-6,.,TRBD2,TRBJ2-3,CASSLVAGVADTQYF,TGTGCCAGCAGCTTAGTAGCGGGAGTAGCGGATACGCAGTATTTT
TRBV7-9,.,.,TRBJ1-2,CASSLTTGSYGYTF,TGTGCCAGCAGCTTAACAACAGGGTCCTATGGCTACACCTTC
TRBV9,.,TRBD1,TRBJ1-4,CASSVRDRGNEKLFF,TGTGCCAGCAGCGTACGGGACAGAGGGAATGAAAAACTGTTTTTT
TRBV7-3,.,.,TRBJ1-1,CASSLLMQLNTEAFF,TGTGCCAGCAGCTTATTGATGCAGTTGAACACTGAAGCTTTCTTT
TRBV5-1,few,.,TRBJ1-1,CASSLGATEAFF,TGCGCCAGCAGCTTGGGGGCCACTGAAGCTTTCTTT
TRBV4-1,.,TRBD2,TRBJ2-5,CASSQDPGGTSGRGVWETQYF,TGCGCCAGCAGCCAAGACCCGGGCGGGACTAGCGGGAGGGGGGTGTGGGAGACCCAGTACTTC
TRBV3-1/TRBV3-2,.,TRBD1,TRBJ2-7,CASSHWTGQIDEQYF,TGTGCCAGCAGCCATTGGACAGGGCAGATCGACGAGCAGTACTTC
TRBV5-4,.,TRBD2,TRBJ2-3,CASSFTGRGGSSTDTQYF,TGTGCCAGCAGCTTCACCGGGAGGGGCGGATCGAGCACAGATACGCAGTATTTT
TRBV7-9,.,.,TRBJ2-2,CASSSGPEGRLLTGELFF,TGTGCCAGCAGCTCGGGCCCGGAGGGAAGGTTACTAACCGGGGAGCTGTTTTTT
TRBV6-5,.,.,TRBJ1-1,CASSYLSIEAETEAFF,TGTGCCAGCAGTTACCTATCCATAGAGGCAGAAACTGAAGCTTTCTTT
TRBV7-9,.,.,TRBJ2-7,CASSAEDRYEQYF,TGTGCCAGCAGCGCAGAGGACAGATACGAGCAGTACTTC
TRBV25-1,.,.,TRBJ2-7,CASSESRPGIYPYEQYF,TGTGCCAGCAGTGAATCCCGGCCAGGGATATATCCCTACGAGCAGTACTTC
TRBV12-3/TRBV12-4,.,.,TRBJ2-7,CASSRLAYEQYF,TGTGCCAGCAGTAGGCTAGCGTACGAGCAGTACTTC
TRBV4-1,.,.,TRBJ2-7,CASSQDQIPEQYF,TGCGCCAGCAGCCAAGATCAGATCCCCGAGCAGTACTTC
TRBV19,.,.,TRBJ2-6,CASSIQAGANVLTF,TGTGCCAGTAGTATTCAGGCTGGGGCCAACGTCCTGACTTTC
TRBV6-5,few,TRBD2,TRBJ2-7,CASRPGLAIEQYF,TGTGCCAGCAGGCCCGGACTAGCGATCGAGCAGTACTTC
TRBV20-1,.,TRBD1,TRBJ2-3,CSASPPGTQGADTQYF,TGCAGTGCTAGTCCCCCGGGGACACAGGGGGCAGATACGCAGTATTTT
TRBV10-1,.,.,TRBJ2-1,CASSFGLLNEQFF,TGCGCCAGCAGCTTCGGACTACTCAATGAGCAGTTCTTC
TRBV21-1,.,.,TRBJ1-1,CASSNPSQGQGNTEAFF,TGTGCCAGCAGCAACCCATCGCAGGGGCAAGGGAACACTGAAGCTTTCTTT
TRBV11-2,.,TRBD2,TRBJ2-7,CASSLRLAVDF,TGTGCCAGCAGCTTAAGACTAGCGGTGGACTTC